This T cell receptor beta chain was sequenced during a study of CD8 T cells in Susac syndrome. High-throughput TCR beta sequencing covered peripheral CD8+ and CD4+ T cells. The study used healthy donors as controls matched for age and sex. Purification of the CD8+ and CD4+ T cells relied on negative isolation, and TEMRA cells underwent FACS enrichment. V lost 3 bases and J lost 3; bases outside the gene matches: 8. The CDR3 length is 14 residues. CDR1 is GTSNPN, CDR2 SVGIG, per germline (reference sequence). An input of about 0.45 to 1 ug of RNA was subjected to reverse transcription using random hexamers. TCRdb itself ran the immunoSEQ multiplex PCR reads through MiXCR, one entry per CDR3 protein. The table shows 150,000 or so distinct CDR3 sequences, with more than 90% occurring only once.

The specimen was CD4+ T cells from PBMCs. This clonotype was sampled from a human donor in good health. The V gene is TRBV30, the J gene TRBJ2-7, with 7 bases matching TRBD1. CDR3 DNA: TGTGCCTGGAGGGAGGTGGCAGGGGGCTACGAGCAGTACTTC. Translation: CAWREVAGGYEQYF.